This TCR beta chain was captured in a study of blood T cell repertoires in COVID-19. V was shortened by 6 bases and J by 1 base, with 12 bases between the two germline ends. The CDR3 contains 14 residues. Looked up from germline, CDR1 is SNHLY and CDR2 is FYNNEI. This table comes from immunoSEQ multiplex PCR, and its TCRdb copy is limited to in-frame clones, with some not included. Among roughly 250,000 clones, around 82% were seen once, and the ten largest hold approximately 9%. The sequenced sample consisted of peripheral blood. The chain has TRBV2 and TRBJ1-1, with TRBD1 as a possible D gene (5 bases). The receptor was isolated from a man aged 35-49 years with active or convalescent COVID-19. CDR3: CASRRWGGNTEAFF. CDR3 DNA sequence: TGTGCCAGCAGACGTTGGGGGGGGAACACTGAAGCTTTCTTT.